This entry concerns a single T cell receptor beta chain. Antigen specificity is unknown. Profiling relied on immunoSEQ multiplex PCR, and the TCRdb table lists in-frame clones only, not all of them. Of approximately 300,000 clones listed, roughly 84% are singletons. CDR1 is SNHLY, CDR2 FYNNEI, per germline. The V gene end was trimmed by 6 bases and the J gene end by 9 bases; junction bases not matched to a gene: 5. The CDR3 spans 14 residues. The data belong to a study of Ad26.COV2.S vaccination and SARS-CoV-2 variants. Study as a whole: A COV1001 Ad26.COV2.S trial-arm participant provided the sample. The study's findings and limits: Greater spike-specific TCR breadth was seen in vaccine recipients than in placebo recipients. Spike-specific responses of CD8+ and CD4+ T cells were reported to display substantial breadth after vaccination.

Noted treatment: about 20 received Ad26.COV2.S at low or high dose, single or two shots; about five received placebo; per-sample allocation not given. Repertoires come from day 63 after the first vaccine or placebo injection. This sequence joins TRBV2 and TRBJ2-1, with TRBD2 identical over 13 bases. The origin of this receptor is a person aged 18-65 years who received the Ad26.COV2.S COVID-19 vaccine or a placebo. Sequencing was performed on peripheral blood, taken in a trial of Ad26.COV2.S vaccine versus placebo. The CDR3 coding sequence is TGTGCCAGCAGAACGGGACTAGCGGGGAGTGAGCAGTTCTTC. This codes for CASRTGLAGSEQFF.